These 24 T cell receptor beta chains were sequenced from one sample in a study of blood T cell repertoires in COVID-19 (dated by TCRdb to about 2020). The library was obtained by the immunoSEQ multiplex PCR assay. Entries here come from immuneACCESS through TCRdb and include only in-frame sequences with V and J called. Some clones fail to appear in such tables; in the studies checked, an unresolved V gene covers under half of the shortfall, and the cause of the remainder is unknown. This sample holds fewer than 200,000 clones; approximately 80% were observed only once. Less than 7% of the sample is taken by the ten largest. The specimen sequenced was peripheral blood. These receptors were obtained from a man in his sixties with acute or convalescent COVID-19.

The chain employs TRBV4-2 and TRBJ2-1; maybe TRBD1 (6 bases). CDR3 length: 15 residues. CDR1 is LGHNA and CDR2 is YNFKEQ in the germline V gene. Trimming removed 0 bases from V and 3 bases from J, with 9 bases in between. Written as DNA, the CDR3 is TGTGCCAGCAGCCAAGAGTGGGGGCGCTACAATGAGCAGTTCTTC. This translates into CASSQEWGRYNEQFF.

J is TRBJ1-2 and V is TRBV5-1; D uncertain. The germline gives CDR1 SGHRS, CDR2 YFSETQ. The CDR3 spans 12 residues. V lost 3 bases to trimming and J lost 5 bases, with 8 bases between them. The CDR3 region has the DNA TGCGCCAGCAGCTGGGGAGAGTATGGCTACACCTTC. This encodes CASSWGEYGYTF. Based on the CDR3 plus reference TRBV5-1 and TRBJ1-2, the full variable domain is KAGVTQTPRYLIKTRGQQVTLSCSPISGHRSVSWYQQTPGQGLQFLFEYFSETQRNKGNFPGRFSGRQFSNSRSEMNVSTLELGDSALYLCASSWGEYGYTFGSGTRLTVV.

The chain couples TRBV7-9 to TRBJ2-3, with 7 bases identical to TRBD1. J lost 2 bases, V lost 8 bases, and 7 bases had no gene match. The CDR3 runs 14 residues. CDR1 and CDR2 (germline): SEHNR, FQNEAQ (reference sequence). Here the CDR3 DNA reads TGTGCCAGCTTAAGGGGGCAGCACACAGATACGCAGTATTTT. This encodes CASLRGQHTDTQYF.

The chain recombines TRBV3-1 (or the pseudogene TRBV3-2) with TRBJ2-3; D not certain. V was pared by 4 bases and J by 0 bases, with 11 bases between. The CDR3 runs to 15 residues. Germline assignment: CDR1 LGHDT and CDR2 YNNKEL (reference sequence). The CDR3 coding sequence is TGTGCCAGCAGCCCACCGAACTGGAGCACAGATACGCAGTATTTT. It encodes CASSPPNWSTDTQYF.

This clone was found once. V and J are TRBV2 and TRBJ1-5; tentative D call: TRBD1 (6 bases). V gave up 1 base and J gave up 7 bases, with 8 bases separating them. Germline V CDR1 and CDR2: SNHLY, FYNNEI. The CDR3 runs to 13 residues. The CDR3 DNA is TGTGCCAGCAGTGAAGAGACAGGCCAGCCCCAGCATTTT. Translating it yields CASSEETGQPQHF.

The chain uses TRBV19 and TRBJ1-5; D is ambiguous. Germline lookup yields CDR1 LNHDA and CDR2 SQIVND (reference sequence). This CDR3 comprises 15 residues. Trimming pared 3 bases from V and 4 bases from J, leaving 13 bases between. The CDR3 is CASSIYVGENQPQHF. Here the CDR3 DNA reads TGTGCCAGTAGTATCTATGTCGGTGAGAATCAGCCCCAGCATTTT.

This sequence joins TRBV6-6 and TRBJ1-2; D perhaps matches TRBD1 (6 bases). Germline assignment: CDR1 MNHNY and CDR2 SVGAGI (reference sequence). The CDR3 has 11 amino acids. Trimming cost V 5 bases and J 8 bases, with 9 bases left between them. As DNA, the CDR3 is TGTGCCAGCAGTACGGGGGGCGGCTACACCTTC. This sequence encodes CASSTGGGYTF.

CDR3 residues: CASSQDRAEYEQYF. As DNA, the CDR3 is TGCGCCAGCAGCCAAGATCGCGCGGAGTACGAGCAGTACTTC. The chain couples TRBV4-3 to TRBJ2-7; D is ambiguous. From germline, CDR1 is LGHNA and CDR2 YSLEER. The CDR3 runs to 14 residues. Trimming took off 0 bases at V and 4 bases at J, with 10 bases between the two ends.

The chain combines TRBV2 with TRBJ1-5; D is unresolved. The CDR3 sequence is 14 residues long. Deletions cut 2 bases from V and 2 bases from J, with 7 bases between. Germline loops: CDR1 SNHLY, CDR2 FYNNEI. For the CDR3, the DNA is TGTGCCAGCAGTGAACTAGTTGGCAATCAGCCCCAGCATTTT. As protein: CASSELVGNQPQHF.

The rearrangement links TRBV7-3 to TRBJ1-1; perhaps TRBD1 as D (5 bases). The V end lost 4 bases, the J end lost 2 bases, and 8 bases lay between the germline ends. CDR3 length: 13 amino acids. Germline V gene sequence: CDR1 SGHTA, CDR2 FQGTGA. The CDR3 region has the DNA TGTGCCAGCAGCTCCGGGGGTAACACTGAAGCTTTCTTT. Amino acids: CASSSGGNTEAFF.

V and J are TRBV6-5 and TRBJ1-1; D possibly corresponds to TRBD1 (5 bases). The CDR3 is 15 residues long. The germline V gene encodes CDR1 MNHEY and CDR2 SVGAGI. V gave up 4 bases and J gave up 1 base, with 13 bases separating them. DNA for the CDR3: TGTGCCAGCAGTTTAGGGACTTCTTGGAACACTGAAGCTTTCTTT. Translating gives CASSLGTSWNTEAFF.

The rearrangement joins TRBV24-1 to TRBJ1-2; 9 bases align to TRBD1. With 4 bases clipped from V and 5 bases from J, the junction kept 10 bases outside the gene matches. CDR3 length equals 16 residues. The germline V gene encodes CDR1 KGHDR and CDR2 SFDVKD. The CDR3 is CATSDAADRGGYGYTF. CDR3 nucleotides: TGTGCCACCAGTGACGCCGCGGACAGGGGCGGGTATGGCTACACCTTC.

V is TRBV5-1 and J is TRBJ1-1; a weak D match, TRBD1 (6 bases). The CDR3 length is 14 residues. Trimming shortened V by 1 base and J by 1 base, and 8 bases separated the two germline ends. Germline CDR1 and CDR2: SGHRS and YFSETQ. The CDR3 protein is CASSLNRENTEAFF. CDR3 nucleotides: TGCGCCAGCAGCTTGAACAGGGAGAACACTGAAGCTTTCTTT.

CDR3 DNA: TGTGCCAGCAGCTTAGGTAGCGGGAGGCCTAGCACAGATACGCAGTATTTT. This encodes CASSLGSGRPSTDTQYF. The chain links TRBV7-9 to TRBJ2-3, with 10 positions matching TRBD2. This CDR3 contains 17 residues. Germline trimming cut 1 base from V and 0 bases from J; bases unmatched to any gene: 4. CDR1 SEHNR and CDR2 FQNEAQ come from the germline V gene (reference sequence).

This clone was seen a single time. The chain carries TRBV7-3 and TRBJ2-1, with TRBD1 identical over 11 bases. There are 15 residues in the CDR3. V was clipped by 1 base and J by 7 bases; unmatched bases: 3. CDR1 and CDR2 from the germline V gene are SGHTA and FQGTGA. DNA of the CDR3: TGTGCCAGCAGCTTAATGGGGACAGGGGGAAATGAGCAGTTCTTC. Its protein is CASSLMGTGGNEQFF.

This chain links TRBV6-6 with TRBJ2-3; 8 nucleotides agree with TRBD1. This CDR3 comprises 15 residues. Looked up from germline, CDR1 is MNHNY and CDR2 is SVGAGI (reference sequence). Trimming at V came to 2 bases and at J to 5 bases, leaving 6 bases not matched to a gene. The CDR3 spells CASSYEQGVGDTQYF. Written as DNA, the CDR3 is TGTGCCAGCAGTTACGAACAGGGGGTGGGAGATACGCAGTATTTT.

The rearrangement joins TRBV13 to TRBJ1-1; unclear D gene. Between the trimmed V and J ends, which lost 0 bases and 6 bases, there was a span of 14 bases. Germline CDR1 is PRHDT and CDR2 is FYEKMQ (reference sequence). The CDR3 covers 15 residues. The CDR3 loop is CASSLGVSVSAEAFF. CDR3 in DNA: TGTGCCAGCAGCTTAGGGGTCAGCGTTTCTGCTGAAGCTTTCTTT.

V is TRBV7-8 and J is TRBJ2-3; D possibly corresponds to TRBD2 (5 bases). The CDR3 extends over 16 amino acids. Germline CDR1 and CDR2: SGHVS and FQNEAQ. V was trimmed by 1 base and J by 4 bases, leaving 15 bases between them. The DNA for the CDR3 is TGTGCCAGCAGCTTAGGGAGGCTCGTTAGTGCAGATACGCAGTATTTT. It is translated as CASSLGRLVSADTQYF.

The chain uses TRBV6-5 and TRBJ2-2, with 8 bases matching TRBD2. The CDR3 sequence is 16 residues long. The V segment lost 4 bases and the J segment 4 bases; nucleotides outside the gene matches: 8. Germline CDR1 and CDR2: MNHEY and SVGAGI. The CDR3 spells CASSFRLAKITGELFF. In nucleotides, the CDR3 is TGTGCCAGCAGTTTCCGACTAGCGAAGATCACCGGGGAGCTGTTTTTT.

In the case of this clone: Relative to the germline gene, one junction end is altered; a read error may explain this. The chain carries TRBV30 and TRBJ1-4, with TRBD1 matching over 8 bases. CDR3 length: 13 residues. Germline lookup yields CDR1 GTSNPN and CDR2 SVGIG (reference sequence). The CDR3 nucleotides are TGTGCCGGGAGAGGCAGGGGGCATGAAAAACTGTTTTTT. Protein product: CAGRGRGHEKLFF.

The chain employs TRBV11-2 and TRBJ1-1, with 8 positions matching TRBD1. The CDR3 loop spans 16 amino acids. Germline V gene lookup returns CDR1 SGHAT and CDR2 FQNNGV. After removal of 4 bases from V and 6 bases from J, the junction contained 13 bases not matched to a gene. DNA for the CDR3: TGTGCCAGCAGCTGGGGGTCAGGGGGCCTGGGCGCTGAAGCTTTCTTT. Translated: CASSWGSGGLGAEAFF.

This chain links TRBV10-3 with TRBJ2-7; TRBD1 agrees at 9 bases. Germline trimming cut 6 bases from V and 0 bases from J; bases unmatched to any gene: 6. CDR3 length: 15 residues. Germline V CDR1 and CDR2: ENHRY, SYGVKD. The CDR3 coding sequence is TGTGCCATCAGCTGGGGACAGGGATACTCCTACGAGCAGTACTTC. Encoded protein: CAISWGQGYSYEQYF.

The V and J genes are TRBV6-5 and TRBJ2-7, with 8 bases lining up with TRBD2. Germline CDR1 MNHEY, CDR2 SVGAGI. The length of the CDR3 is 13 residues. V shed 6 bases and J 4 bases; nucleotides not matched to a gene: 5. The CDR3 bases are TGTGCCAGCAGGGCGGGAGGTGGGTACGAGCAGTACTTC. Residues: CASRAGGGYEQYF.

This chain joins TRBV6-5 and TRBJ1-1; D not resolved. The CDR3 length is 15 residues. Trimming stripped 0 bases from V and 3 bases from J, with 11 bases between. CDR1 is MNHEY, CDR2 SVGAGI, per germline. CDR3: CASSYSPGLDTEAFF. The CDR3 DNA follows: TGTGCCAGCAGTTACTCGCCCGGGTTGGACACTGAAGCTTTCTTT.